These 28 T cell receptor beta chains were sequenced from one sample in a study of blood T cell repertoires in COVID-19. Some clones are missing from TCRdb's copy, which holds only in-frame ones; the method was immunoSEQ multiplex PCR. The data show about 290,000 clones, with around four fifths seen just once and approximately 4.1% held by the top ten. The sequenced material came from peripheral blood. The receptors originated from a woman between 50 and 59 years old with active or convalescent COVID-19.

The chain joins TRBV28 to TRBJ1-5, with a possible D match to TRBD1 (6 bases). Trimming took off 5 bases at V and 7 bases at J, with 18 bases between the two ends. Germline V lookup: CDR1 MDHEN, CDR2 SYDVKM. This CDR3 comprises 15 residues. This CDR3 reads CASSEKLDQGQPQHF. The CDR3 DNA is TGTGCCAGCAGTGAGAAACTGGACCAGGGGCAGCCCCAGCATTTT. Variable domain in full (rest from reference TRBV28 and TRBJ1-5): DVKVTQSSRYLVKRTGEKVFLECVQDMDHENMFWYRQDPGLGLRLIYFSYDVKMKEKGDIPEGYSVSREKKERFSLILESASTNQTSMYLCASSEKLDQGQPQHFGDGTRLSIL.

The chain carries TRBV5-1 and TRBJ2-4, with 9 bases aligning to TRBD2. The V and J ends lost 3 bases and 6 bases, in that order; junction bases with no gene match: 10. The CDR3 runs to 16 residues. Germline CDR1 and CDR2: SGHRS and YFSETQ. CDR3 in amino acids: CASSSGSASGINIQYF. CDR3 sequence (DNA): TGCGCCAGCAGCTCGGGGTCCGCTAGCGGGATAAACATTCAGTACTTC.

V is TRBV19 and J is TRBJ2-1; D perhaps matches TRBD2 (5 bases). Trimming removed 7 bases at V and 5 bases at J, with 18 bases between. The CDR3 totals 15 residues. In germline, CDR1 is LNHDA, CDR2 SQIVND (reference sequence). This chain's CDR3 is CASTMFSGGNNEQFF. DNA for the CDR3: TGTGCCAGTACGATGTTCAGCGGAGGTAACAATGAGCAGTTCTTC.

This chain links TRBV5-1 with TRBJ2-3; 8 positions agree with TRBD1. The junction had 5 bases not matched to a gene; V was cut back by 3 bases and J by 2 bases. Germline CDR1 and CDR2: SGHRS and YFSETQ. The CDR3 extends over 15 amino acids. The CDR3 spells CASSWRDRTTDTQYF. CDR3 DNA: TGCGCCAGCAGCTGGAGGGACAGGACCACAGATACGCAGTATTTT.

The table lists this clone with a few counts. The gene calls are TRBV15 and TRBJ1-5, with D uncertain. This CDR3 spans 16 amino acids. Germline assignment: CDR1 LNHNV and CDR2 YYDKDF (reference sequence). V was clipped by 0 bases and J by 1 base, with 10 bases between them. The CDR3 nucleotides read TGTGCCACCAGCAGAGATACGGGTATGAGCAATCAGCCCCAGCATTTT. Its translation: CATSRDTGMSNQPQHF.

CDR3 DNA: TGTGCCAGCAGTACCCGCCGACAGCCGAGGAATGAGCAGTTCTTC. Translation: CASSTRRQPRNEQFF. The chain is built from TRBV6-5 and TRBJ2-1, with a tentative D call TRBD1 (5 bases). The CDR3 sequence is 15 residues long. Germline loops: CDR1 MNHEY, CDR2 SVGAGI. Trimming left V 5 bases short and J 7 bases short, with 18 bases between.

CDR3: CATSEMLAGPGGATGELFF. The CDR3 DNA reads as TGTGCCACCAGTGAGATGCTAGCGGGTCCGGGAGGGGCCACCGGGGAGCTGTTTTTT. This rearrangement joins TRBV24-1 to TRBJ2-2; 8 positions match TRBD2. Germline V gene lookup returns CDR1 KGHDR and CDR2 SFDVKD. V trimming: 4 bases; J trimming: 4 bases; junction bases outside the gene matches: 16. The CDR3 consists of 19 residues.

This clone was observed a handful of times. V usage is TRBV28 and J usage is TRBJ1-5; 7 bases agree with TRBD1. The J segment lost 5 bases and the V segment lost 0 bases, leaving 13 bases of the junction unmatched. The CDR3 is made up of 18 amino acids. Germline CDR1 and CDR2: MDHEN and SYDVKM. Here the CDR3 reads CASSLWTLTGRSDQPQHF. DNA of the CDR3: TGTGCCAGCAGTTTATGGACCCTGACAGGGCGAAGCGATCAGCCCCAGCATTTT.

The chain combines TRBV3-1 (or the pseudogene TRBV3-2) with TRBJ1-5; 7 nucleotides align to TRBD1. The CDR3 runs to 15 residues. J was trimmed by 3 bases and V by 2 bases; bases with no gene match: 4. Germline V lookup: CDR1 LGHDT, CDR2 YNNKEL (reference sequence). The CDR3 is CASSQRGQINQPQHF. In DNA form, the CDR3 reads TGTGCCAGCAGCCAAAGGGGACAGATCAATCAGCCCCAGCATTTT.

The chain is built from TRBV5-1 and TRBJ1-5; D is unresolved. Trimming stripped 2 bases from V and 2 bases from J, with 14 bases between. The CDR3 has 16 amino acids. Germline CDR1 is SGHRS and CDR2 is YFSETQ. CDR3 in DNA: TGCGCCAGCAGCTTAACCCCCGGGGAAGGCAATCAGCCCCAGCATTTT. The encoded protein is CASSLTPGEGNQPQHF.

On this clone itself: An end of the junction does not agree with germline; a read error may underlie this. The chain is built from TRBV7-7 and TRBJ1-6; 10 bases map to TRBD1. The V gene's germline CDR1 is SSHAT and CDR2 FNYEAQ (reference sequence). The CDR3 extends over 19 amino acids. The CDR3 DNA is TGTGCTAGCAGTCAAAGGACGGGACAGGGGCTCTCCTATAATTCACCCCTCCACTTT. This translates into CASSQRTGQGLSYNSPLHF.

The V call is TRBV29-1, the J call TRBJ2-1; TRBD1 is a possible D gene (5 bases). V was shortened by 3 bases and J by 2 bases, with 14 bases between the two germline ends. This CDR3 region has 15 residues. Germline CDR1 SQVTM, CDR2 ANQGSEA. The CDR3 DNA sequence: TGCAGCGTTGATGAACAGGTAGAAGCCTACAATGAGCAGTTCTTC. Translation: CSVDEQVEAYNEQFF.

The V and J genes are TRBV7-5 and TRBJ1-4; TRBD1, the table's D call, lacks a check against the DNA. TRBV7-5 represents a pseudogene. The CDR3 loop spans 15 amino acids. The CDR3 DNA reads TGTGTCAGAAGCCCACGGACAGGGTGGACAGAAAAACTGTTTTTT. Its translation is CVRSPRTGWTEKLFF.

CDR3 region: CASSRGPPTGQPQHF. CDR3 DNA sequence: TGTGCCAGCAGCCGAGGACCCCCCACAGGTCAGCCCCAGCATTTT. This sequence joins TRBV3-1 (or the pseudogene TRBV3-2) and TRBJ1-5, with D perhaps TRBD1 (5 bases). Germline V CDR1 and CDR2: LGHDT, YNNKEL (reference sequence). V lost 4 bases and J lost 6, with 16 bases in between. CDR3 size: 15 residues.

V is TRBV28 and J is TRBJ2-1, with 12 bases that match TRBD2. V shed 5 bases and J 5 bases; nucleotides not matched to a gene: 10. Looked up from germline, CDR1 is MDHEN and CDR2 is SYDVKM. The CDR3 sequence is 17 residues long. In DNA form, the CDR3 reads TGTGCCAGCAGTCCTGGTCGGACTAGCGGGATGAACAATGAGCAGTTCTTC. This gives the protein CASSPGRTSGMNNEQFF.

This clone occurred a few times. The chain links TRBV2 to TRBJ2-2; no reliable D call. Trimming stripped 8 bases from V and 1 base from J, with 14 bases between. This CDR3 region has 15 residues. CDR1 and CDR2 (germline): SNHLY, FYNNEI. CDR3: CASHPSRQNTGELFF. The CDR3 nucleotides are TGTGCCAGCCACCCCTCAAGACAGAACACCGGGGAGCTGTTTTTT.

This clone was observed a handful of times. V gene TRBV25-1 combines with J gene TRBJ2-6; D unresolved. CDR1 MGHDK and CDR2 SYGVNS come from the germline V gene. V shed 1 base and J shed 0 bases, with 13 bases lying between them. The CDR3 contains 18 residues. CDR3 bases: TGTGCCAGCAGTGAATCCCGGGTAACCAGCTCTGGGGCCAACGTCCTGACTTTC. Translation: CASSESRVTSSGANVLTF.

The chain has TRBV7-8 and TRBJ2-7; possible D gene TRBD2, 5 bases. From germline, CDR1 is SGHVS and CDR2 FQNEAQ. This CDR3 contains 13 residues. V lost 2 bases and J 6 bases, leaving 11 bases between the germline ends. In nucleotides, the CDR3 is TGTGCCAGCAGCTTAAGGATCGGACTCGAGCAGTACTTC. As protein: CASSLRIGLEQYF.

This CDR3 is CASSLRGYNEQFF. CDR3 in DNA: TGTGCCAGCAGCTTACGCGGCTACAATGAGCAGTTCTTC. The J gene is TRBJ2-1, the V gene TRBV7-3; D is undetermined. Trimming took 2 bases from V and 3 from J, leaving 5 bases between them. Germline-derived CDR1 and CDR2 are SGHTA and FQGTGA. The CDR3 loop spans 13 amino acids.

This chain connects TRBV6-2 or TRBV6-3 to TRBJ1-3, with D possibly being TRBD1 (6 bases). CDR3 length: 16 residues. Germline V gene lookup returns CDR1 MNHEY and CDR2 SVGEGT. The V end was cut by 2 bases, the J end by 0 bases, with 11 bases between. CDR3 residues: CASSYTGQSSGNTIYF. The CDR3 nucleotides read TGTGCCAGCAGTTACACCGGACAGAGCTCTGGAAACACCATATATTTT.

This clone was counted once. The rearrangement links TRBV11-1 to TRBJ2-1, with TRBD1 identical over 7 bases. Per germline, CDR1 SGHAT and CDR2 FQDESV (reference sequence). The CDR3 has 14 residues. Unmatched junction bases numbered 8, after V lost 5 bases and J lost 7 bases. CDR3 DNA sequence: TGTGCCAGCAGCCGTCGACAGGGTTCGAATGAGCAGTTCTTC. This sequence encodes CASSRRQGSNEQFF.

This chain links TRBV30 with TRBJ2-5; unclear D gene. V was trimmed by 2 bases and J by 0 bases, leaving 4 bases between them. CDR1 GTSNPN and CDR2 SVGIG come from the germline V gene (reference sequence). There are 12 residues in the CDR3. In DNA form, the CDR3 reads TGTGCCTGGAGTAACTACCAAGAGACCCAGTACTTC. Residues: CAWSNYQETQYF.

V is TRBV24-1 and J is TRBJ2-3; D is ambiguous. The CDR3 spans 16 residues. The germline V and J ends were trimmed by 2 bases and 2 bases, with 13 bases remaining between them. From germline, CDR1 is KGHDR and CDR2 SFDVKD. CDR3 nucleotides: TGTGCCACCAGTGATTCCCTCGCGGCCAACACAGATACGCAGTATTTT. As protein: CATSDSLAANTDTQYF.

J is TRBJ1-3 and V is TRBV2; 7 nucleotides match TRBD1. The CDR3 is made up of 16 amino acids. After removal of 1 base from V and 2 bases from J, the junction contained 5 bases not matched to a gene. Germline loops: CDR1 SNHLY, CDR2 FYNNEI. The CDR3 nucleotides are TGTGCCAGCAGTGAAGTTCCAGGGGGAACTGGAAACACCATATATTTT. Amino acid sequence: CASSEVPGGTGNTIYF.

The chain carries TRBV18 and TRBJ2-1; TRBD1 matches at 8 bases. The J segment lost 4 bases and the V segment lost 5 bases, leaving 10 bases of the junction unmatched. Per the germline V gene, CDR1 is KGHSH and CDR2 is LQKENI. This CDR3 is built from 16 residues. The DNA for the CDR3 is TGTGCCAGCTCAAAGAATACCGGGACAGGTTACAATGAGCAGTTCTTC. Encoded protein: CASSKNTGTGYNEQFF. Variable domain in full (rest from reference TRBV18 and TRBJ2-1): NAGVMQNPRHLVRRRGQEARLRCSPMKGHSHVYWYRQLPEEGLKFMVYLQKENIIDESGMPKERFSAEFPKEGPSILRIQQVVRGDSAAYFCASSKNTGTGYNEQFFGPGTRLTVL.

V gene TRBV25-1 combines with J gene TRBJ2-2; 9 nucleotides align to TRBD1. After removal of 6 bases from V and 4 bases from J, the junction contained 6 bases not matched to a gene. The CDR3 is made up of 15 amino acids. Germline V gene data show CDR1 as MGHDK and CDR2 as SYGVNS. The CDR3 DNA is TGTGCCAGCAGGGGGGGGACAGGGCCCACCGGGGAGCTGTTTTTT. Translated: CASRGGTGPTGELFF.

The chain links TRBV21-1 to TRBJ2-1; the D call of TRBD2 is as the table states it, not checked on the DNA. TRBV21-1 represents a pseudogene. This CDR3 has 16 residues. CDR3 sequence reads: CASSKERLAVINEQFF. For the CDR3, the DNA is TGTGCCAGCAGCAAAGAACGACTAGCGGTAATCAATGAGCAGTTCTTC.

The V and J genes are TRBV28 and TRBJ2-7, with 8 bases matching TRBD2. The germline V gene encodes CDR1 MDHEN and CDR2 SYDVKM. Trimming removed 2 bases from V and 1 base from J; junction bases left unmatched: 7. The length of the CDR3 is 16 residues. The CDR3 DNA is TGTGCCAGCAGTTTAGTGCGGGGGGTAAGATCCTACGAGCAGTACTTC. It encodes CASSLVRGVRSYEQYF. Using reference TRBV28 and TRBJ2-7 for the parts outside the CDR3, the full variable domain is DVKVTQSSRYLVKRTGEKVFLECVQDMDHENMFWYRQDPGLGLRLIYFSYDVKMKEKGDIPEGYSVSREKKERFSLILESASTNQTSMYLCASSLVRGVRSYEQYFGPGTRLTVT.